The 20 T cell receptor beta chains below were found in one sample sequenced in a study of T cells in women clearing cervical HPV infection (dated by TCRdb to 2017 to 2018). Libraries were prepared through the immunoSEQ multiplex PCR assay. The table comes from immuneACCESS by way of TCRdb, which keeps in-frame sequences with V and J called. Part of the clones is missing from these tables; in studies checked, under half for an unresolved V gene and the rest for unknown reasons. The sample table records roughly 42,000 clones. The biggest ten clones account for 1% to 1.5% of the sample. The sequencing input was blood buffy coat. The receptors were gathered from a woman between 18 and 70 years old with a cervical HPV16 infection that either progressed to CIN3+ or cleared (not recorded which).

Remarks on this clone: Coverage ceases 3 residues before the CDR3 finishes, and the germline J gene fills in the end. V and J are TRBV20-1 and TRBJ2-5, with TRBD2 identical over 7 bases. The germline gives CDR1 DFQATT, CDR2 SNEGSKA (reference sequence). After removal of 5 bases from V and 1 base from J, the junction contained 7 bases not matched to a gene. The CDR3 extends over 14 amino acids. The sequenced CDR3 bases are TGCAGTGCTCCCCCTACTAGCGTCCAAGAGACC. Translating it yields CSAPPTSVQET. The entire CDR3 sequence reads CSAPPTSVQETQYF.

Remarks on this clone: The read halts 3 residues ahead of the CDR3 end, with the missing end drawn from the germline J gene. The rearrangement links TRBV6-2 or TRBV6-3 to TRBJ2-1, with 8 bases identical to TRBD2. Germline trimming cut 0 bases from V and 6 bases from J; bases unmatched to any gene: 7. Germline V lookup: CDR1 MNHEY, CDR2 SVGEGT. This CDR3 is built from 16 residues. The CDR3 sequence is CASSYSWILAGNEQFF. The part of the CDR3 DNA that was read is TGTGCCAGCAGTTACTCGTGGATTCTAGCGGGCAATGAG.

Partial CDR3 DNA: TGTGCCAGCAGCTTAGGGCAGGGAATCGAGAATGAG. This gives the protein CASSLGQGIENE. The whole CDR3 reads CASSLGQGIENEQFF. V is TRBV11-3 and J is TRBJ2-1, with a possible D match to TRBD1 (5 bases). The CDR3 end lies 3 residues beyond the end of the read and is filled in from the germline J gene. Trimming took 1 base from V and 7 from J, leaving 14 bases between them. Germline CDR1 SGHNT, CDR2 YENEEA. The CDR3 totals 15 residues.

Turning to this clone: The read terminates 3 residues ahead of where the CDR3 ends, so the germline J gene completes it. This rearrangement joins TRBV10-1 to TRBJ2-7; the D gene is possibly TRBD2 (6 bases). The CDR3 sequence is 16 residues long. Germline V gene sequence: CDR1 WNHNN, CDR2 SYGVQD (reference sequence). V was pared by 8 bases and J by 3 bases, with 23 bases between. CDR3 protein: CASSPGRNRGLYEQYF. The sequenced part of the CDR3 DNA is TGCGCCAGCTCTCCGGGGAGGAACCGCGGCCTCTACGAG.

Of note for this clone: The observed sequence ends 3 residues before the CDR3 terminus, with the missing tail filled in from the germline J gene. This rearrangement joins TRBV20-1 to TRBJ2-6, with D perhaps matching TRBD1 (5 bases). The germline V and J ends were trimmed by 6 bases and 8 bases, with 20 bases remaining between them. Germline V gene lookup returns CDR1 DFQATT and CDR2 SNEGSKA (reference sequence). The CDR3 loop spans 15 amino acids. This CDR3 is CSAPLGATESNVLTF. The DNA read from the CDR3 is TGCAGTGCCCCCCTTGGGGCGACTGAGTCCAACGTC.

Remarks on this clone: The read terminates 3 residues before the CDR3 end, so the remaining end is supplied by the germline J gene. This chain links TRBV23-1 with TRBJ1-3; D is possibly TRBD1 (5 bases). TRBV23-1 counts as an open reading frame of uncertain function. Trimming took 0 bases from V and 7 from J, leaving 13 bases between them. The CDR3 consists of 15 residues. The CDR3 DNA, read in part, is TGCGCCAGCAGTCAATCAAACGGGCCAGGGAACACC. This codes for CASSQSNGPGNT. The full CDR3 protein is CASSQSNGPGNTIYF.

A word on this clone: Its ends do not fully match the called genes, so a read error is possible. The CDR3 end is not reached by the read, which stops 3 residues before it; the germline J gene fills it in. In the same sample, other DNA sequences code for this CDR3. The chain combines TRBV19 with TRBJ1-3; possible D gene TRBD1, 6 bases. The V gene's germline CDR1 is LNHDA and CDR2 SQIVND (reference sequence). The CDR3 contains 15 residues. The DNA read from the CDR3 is TGTGCCAGTAGTCCAGGACTCTACCTCGGGGACACG. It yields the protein CASSPGLYLGDT. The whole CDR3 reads CASSPGLYLGDTIYF.

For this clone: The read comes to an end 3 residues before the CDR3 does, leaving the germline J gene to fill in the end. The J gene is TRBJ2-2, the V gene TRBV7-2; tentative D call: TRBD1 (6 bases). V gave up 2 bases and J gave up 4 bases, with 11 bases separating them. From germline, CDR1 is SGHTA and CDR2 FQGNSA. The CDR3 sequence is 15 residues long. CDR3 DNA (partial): TGTGCCAGCAGCTTATCGGTACAGGGCACCGGGGAG. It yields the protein CASSLSVQGTGE. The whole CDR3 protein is CASSLSVQGTGELFF.

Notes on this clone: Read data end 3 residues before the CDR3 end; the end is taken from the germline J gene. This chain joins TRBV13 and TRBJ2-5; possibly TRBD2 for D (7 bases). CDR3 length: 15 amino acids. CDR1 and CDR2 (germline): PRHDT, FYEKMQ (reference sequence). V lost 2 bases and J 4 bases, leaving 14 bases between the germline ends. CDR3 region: CASSLRQGRGETQYF. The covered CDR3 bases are TGTGCCAGCAGCTTAAGGCAGGGGAGGGGAGAGACC.

The CDR3 loop is CASSDPPTDEQYF. The sequenced part of the CDR3 DNA is TGTGCCAGCAGTGACCCCCCCACAGACGAG. V usage is TRBV28 and J usage is TRBJ2-7, with D unclear. The missing CDR3 end, 3 residues past where the read stops, is filled in from the germline J gene. The CDR3 extends over 13 amino acids. CDR1 is MDHEN and CDR2 is SYDVKM in the germline V gene. The V and J ends lost 5 bases and 5 bases respectively, with 13 bases between them.

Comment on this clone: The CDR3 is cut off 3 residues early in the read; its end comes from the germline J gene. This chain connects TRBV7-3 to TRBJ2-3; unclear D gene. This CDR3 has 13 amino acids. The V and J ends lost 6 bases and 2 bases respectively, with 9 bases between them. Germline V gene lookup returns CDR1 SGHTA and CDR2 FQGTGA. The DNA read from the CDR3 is TGTGCCAGCAGTTCCCCTAACACAGATACG. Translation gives CASSSPNTDT. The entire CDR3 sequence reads CASSSPNTDTQYF. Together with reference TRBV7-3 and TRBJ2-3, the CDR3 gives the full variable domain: GAGVSQTPSNKVTEKGKYVELRCDPISGHTALYWYRQSLGQGPEFLIYFQGTGAADDSGLPNDRFFAVRPEGSVSTLKIQRTERGDSAVYLCASSSPNTDTQYFGPGTRLTVL.

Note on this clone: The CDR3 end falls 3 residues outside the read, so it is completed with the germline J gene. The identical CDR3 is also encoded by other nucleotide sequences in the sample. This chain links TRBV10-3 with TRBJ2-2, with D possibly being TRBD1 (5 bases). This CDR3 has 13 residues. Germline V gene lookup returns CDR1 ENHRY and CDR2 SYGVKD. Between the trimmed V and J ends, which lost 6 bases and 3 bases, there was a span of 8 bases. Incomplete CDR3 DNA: TGTGCCATCAGACCGACAGACACCGGGGAG. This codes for CAIRPTDTGE. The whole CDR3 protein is CAIRPTDTGELFF.

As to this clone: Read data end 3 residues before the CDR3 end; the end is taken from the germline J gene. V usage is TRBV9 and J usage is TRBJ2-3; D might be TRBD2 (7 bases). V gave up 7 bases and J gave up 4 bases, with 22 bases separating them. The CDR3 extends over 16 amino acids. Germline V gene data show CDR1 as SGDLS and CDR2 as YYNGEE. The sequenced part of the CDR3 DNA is TGTGCCAGCTCCGGATGGAGTTTAGGGGGGGCAGATACG. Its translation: CASSGWSLGGADT. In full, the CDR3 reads CASSGWSLGGADTQYF.

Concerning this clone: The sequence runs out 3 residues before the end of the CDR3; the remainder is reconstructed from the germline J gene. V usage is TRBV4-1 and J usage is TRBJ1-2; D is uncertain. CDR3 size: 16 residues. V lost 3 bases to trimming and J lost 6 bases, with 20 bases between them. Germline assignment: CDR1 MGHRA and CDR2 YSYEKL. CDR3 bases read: TGCGCCAGCAGCCAGGATCCAGGTTCTCTGGTGGATGGC. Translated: CASSQDPGSLVDG. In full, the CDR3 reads CASSQDPGSLVDGYTF.

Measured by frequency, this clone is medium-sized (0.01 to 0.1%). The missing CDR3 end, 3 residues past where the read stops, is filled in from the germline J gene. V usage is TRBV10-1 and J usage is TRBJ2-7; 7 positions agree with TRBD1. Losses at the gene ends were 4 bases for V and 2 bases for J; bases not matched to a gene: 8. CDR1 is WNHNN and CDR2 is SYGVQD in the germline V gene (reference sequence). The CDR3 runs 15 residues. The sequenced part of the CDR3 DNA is TGCGCCAGCAGTGGGGGCCCAACAGGGGCCTACGAG. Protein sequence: CASSGGPTGAYE. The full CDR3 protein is CASSGGPTGAYEQYF.

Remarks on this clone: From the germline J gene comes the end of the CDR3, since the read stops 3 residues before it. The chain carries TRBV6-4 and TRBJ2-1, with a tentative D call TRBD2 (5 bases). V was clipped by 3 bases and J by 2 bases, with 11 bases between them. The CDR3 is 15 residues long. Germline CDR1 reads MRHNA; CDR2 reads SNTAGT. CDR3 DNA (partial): TGTGCCAGCAGTGAAGGAAGCGGCACCTACAATGAG. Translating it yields CASSEGSGTYNE. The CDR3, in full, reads CASSEGSGTYNEQFF.

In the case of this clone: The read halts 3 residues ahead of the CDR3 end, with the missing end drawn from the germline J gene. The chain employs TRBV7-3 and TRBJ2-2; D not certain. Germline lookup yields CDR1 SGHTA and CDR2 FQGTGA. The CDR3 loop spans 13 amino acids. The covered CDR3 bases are TGTGCCAGCAGCAGCCGCCCTGATTTACCG. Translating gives CASSSRPDLP. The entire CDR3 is CASSSRPDLPLFF.

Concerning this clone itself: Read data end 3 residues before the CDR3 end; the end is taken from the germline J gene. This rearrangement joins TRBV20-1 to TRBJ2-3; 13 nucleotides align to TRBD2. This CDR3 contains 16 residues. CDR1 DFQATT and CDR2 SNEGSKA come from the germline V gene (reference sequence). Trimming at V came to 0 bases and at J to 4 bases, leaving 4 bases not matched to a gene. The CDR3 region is CSARDGLAGEADTQYF. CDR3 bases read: TGCAGTGCTAGAGACGGACTAGCGGGGGAGGCAGATACG.

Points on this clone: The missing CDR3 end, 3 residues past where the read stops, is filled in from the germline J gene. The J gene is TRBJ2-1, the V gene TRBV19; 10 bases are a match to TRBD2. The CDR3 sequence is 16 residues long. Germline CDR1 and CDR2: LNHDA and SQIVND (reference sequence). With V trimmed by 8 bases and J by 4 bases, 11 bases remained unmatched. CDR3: CASGLLAGGNYNEQFF. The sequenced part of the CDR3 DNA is TGTGCCAGTGGGCTTTTAGCGGGAGGCAATTACAATGAG. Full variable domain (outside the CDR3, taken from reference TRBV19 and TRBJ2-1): DGGITQSPKYLFRKEGQNVTLSCEQNLNHDAMYWYRQDPGQGLRLIYYSQIVNDFQKGDIAEGYSVSREKKESFPLTVTSAQKNPTAFYLCASGLLAGGNYNEQFFGPGTRLTVL.

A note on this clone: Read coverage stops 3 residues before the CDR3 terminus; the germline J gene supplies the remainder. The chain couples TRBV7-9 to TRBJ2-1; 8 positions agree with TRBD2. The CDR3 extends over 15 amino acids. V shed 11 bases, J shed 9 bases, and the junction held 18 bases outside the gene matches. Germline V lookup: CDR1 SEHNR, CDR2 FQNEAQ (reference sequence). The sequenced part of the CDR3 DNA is TGTGCCTCCCGGCAGCTAGCGGGCTTCATAGGTGAG. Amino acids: CASRQLAGFIGE. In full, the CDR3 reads CASRQLAGFIGEQFF. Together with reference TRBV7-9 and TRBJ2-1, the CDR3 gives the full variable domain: DTGVSQNPRHKITKRGQNVTFRCDPISEHNRLYWYRQTLGQGPEFLTYFQNEAQLEKSRLLSDRFSAERPKGSFSTLEIQRTEQGDSAMYLCASRQLAGFIGEQFFGPGTRLTVL.